This TCR beta chain was sequenced during a study of blood T cell repertoires in COVID-19 (dated by TCRdb to the early 2020s). About the full investigation: Samples covering the acute and convalescent phases of COVID-19 were provided by collaborators in the United States, Italy and Spain. The dataset comprised deeply sampled blood TCRbeta repertoires from subjects exposed to, actively infected with, or recovered from COVID-19. Samples came from the ongoing ImmuneRACE study (first 160 participants) plus 1,254 subjects from 6 global collaborators. The sample metadata nearly always contained a de-identified subject ID, COVID-19 status, age in years and sex. Where HLA class I and class II types were available, the types were taken from metadata supplied by the sample provider, not from assay-based typing. The repertoires were made available in a free public database intended to serve as a resource for research on the immune response to SARS-CoV-2. The prospective study material was composed of cDNA or gDNA derived from T cells, B-cell-depleted T cells, or PBMCs. What the research found in general, with its limitations: How much clinical and demographic metadata was included differed by source and by participant, and the metadata was provided uncurated.

Each collaborating institution followed its own protocols to collect whole blood in K2EDTA tubes. For TCRbeta analysis, collaborators shipped samples in one of three forms: frozen whole blood, isolated PBMCs, or DNA extracted from either of those sample types. TCRbeta CDR3 regions were amplified from genomic DNA by means of the immunoSEQ Assay, a bias-controlled multiplex PCR. The study's processing was this. Within the assay, amplification of reference gene primers was used to estimate how many nucleated cells each sample contained. Sequence reads were collapsed and filtered to measure the absolute abundance of every unique TCRbeta CDR3 rearrangement. For each sample, productive Simpson clonality was calculated as the square root of Simpson's diversity index across productive rearrangements. TCRdb provides this immuneACCESS table in a form limited to in-frame rearrangements. Some clones are lacking; in checked studies, under half of them reflect an unresolved V gene, and why the rest are absent is not known. The DNA gave D and trimming, while V, J and clone size come from that table. In all, the sample holds approximately 110,000 clones, and 75% to 90% of those were seen once. Together, the top ten hold roughly 4.4% of the sample.

With regard to this clone: What this receptor recognizes is not known. It has no much larger one-base neighbor in the sample; base qualities were not kept.

As encoded in the germline V gene, CDR1 is KGHDR while CDR2 is SFDVKD. The CDR3 sequence holds 16 residues, the cysteine and phenylalanine included. Only the CDR3 DNA stays, 48 bases, in frame from base 1. Trimmed from V: 4 bases; trimmed from J: 5 bases; junction bases lacking a gene match: 9. The sequencing input was peripheral blood. The sequence is built from TRBV24-1 and TRBJ2-2; TRBD2 lines up with 7 middle nucleotides. The origin of this receptor is a woman in her fifties or sixties with acute or convalescent COVID-19. At the DNA level, the sequence is TGTGCCACCAGTGACCCTTCCCGGGAGGAGACCGGGGAGCTGTTTTTT. Its amino acids are CATSDPSREETGELFF.